Listed below are T cell receptor beta chains from one sample, sequenced in a study of blood T cell repertoires in COVID-19. This table comes from immunoSEQ multiplex PCR, and its TCRdb copy is limited to in-frame clones, with some not included. The sample carries some 200,000 clones, roughly 84% recorded once. The specimen was peripheral blood. The source of these receptors is a woman younger than 45 who had recovered from COVID-19. CDR3s include the opening cysteine and the closing phenylalanine or tryptophan. A D gene is named only where the DNA matches it firmly. Some rows have no size entry. The others give once, few or many, or a class for an expanded clone.

>TRBJ2-1|.|TRBD2|12|TRBV18
TGTGCCAGCTCACCTAGCGGGCAAGAGCAGTTCTTC
CASSPSGQEQFF
>TRBJ1-1|.|TRBD1|15|TRBV25-1
TGTGCCAGCAGTGGGGGGACAGGGATCGGCACTGAAGCTTTCTTT
CASSGGTGIGTEAFF
>TRBJ2-7|.|.|13|TRBV27
TGTGCCAGCATCGACAGGATCTCCTACGAGCAGTACTTC
CASIDRISYEQYF
>TRBJ2-7|.|TRBD2|16|TRBV11-2
TGTGCCAGCAGCTTAGGCGGGGGGCGACTCAACTACGAGCAGTACTTC
CASSLGGGRLNYEQYF
>TRBJ1-5|few|TRBD1|15|TRBV7-8
TGTGCCAGCAGCCCCGAGACAGGGCGAGACCAGCCCCAGCATTTT
CASSPETGRDQPQHF
>TRBJ1-1|.|.|15|TRBV9
TGTGCCAGCAGCGACGGGATGAAGGGGGACACTGAAGCTTTCTTT
CASSDGMKGDTEAFF
>TRBJ2-7|.|TRBD1|14|TRBV19
TGTGCCAGTAGTATGTCAGGGGGCTCCTACGAGCAGTACTTC
CASSMSGGSYEQYF
>TRBJ2-2|.|.|15|TRBV19
TGTGCCAGTAGTATAGTACAAACCCCCACCGGGGAGCTGTTTTTT
CASSIVQTPTGELFF
>TRBJ2-7|.|TRBD2|15|TRBV6-2/TRBV6-3
TGTGCCAGCAGTTACGCCCTAGCGGGGGCCTACGAGCAGTACTTC
CASSYALAGAYEQYF
>TRBJ2-3|.|.|16|TRBV9
TGTGCCAGCAGCCCTGGGGGCGGATCTAGCACAGATACGCAGTATTTT
CASSPGGGSSTDTQYF
>TRBJ2-1|.|TRBD2|16|TRBV19
TGTGCCAGTAGTACCGGACTAGCGGGGCTCTACAATGAGCAGTTCTTC
CASSTGLAGLYNEQFF
>TRBJ1-6|.|TRBD1|14|TRBV6-4
TGTGCCAGCAGCGACAGGGACAGGGATTCACCCCTCCACTTT
CASSDRDRDSPLHF
>TRBJ1-3|.|.|15|TRBV30
TGTGCCTGGAGAGTTCGGGGGTCCTCTGGAAACACCATATATTTT
CAWRVRGSSGNTIYF
>TRBJ2-1|.|TRBD2|16|TRBV28
TGTGCCAGCAGTTTATTTATGTCCAGCGGGAGATCTGAGCAGTTCTTC
CASSLFMSSGRSEQFF
>TRBJ1-1|.|TRBD1|14|TRBV7-6
TGTGCCAGCAGCTTAGGTCCAGGGGGGTCTGAAGCTTTCTTT
CASSLGPGGSEAFF
>TRBJ2-5|once|.|17|TRBV5-1
TGCGCCAGCAGCTTGGACTGGGACATCGACCGCGGAGAGACCCAGTACTTC
CASSLDWDIDRGETQYF
>TRBJ2-7|.|.|16|TRBV5-1
TGCGCCAGCAGCCTGGGGGGGTCCGGGACAGCCTACGAGCAGTACTTC
CASSLGGSGTAYEQYF
>TRBJ2-7|.|TRBD2|17|TRBV25-1
TGTGCCAGCAGTGCCCCGGGACTAGCGGCGAGCTCCTACGAGCAGTACTTC
CASSAPGLAASSYEQYF
>TRBJ2-1|once|.|14|TRBV9
TGTGCCAGCAGCCCTCAGGTCTCCTACAATGAGCAGTTCTTC
CASSPQVSYNEQFF
>TRBJ2-5|.|TRBD2|14|TRBV18
TGTGCCAGCTCACCGACAGCGGGGCAAGAGACCCAGTACTTC
CASSPTAGQETQYF
>TRBJ2-1|.|.|15|TRBV9
TGTGCCAGCAGCGTAGTTAGCGGAGTGGGCAATGAGCAGTTCTTC
CASSVVSGVGNEQFF
>TRBJ1-6|.|TRBD1|14|TRBV30
TGTGCCTGGAGCCGACAGGGGGCGCATTCACCCCTCCACTTT
CAWSRQGAHSPLHF
>TRBJ2-2|.|.|14|TRBV7-4
TGTGCCAGCAGCTCATCCCGTAGCACCGGGGAGCTGTTTTTT
CASSSSRSTGELFF
>TRBJ2-1|.|.|13|TRBV15
TGTGCCACCAGCAGGGGGGCAACAAATGAGCAGTTCTTC
CATSRGATNEQFF
>TRBJ2-7|many|.|15|TRBV27
TGTGCCAGCAGTTTATCCCGGAACAGGTTACACGAGCAGTACTTC
CASSLSRNRLHEQYF
>TRBJ1-2|once|.|15|TRBV19
TGTGCCAGTAGTAGAAGCAGGGAAGCTAACTATGGCTACACCTTC
CASSRSREANYGYTF
>TRBJ1-4|few|.|13|TRBV30
TGTGCCTGGAGTGTCGCGAAAAATGAAAAACTGTTTTTT
CAWSVAKNEKLFF
>TRBJ2-7|.|TRBD2|14|TRBV6-5
TGTGCCAGCACTAGCGGGAGTAGGAACTACGAGCAGTACTTC
CASTSGSRNYEQYF
>TRBJ1-1|.|.|16|TRBV2
TGTGCCAGCAGTCGATCGAGGACACCTATGAACACTGAAGCTTTCTTT
CASSRSRTPMNTEAFF
>TRBJ2-2|.|TRBD1|13|TRBV7-9
TGTGCCAGCAGCTTAGACAGGGGAGGGGAGCTGTTTTTT
CASSLDRGGELFF
>TRBJ1-3|.|TRBD1|16|TRBV9
TGTGCCAGCAGGGACGGGACAGGGTTAGGTGGAAACACCATATATTTT
CASRDGTGLGGNTIYF
>TRBJ2-2|few|.|17|TRBV5-1
TGCGCCAGCAGCTTGGATCAGGGAAGGGATGGGTCCGGGGAGCTGTTTTTT
CASSLDQGRDGSGELFF
>TRBJ1-1|few|.|13|TRBV12-3/TRBV12-4
TGTGCCAGCAGTCCCCAGGGGTACACTGAAGCTTTCTTT
CASSPQGYTEAFF
>TRBJ1-4|.|TRBD1|16|TRBV9
TGTGCCAGCAGCGTAGCCAGTGCAGGGGGCAGTGAAAAACTGTTTTTT
CASSVASAGGSEKLFF
>TRBJ2-5|.|TRBD1|14|TRBV30
TGTGCCTGGAGTGGGGGTTACAGGGGAGAGACCCAGTACTTC
CAWSGGYRGETQYF
>TRBJ2-6|.|.|15|TRBV19
TGTGCCAGTAGCCCCTACAGCTCTGGGGCCAACGTCCTGACTTTC
CASSPYSSGANVLTF
>TRBJ1-2|.|TRBD1|13|TRBV28
TGTGCCAGCAGGACTGGACAGGGCCATGGCTACACCTTC
CASRTGQGHGYTF
>TRBJ1-5|.|.|14|TRBV2
TGTGCCAGCAGTTGGCGACACCTCAATCAGCCCCAGCATTTT
CASSWRHLNQPQHF
>TRBJ2-4|.|.|14|TRBV28
TGTGCCAGCGGGGCCCGCTTCCGCAGAAACATTCAGTACTTC
CASGARFRRNIQYF
>TRBJ2-7|.|TRBD1|14|TRBV5-1
TGCGCCAGCAGCTTGAACAGGGGCGACTACGAGCAGTACTTC
CASSLNRGDYEQYF
>TRBJ2-1|once|TRBD2|15|TRBV19
TGTGCCAGTAGTATAGGCGGACTAGGGTTAGGTGAGCAGTTCTTC
CASSIGGLGLGEQFF
>TRBJ2-5|.|.|13|TRBV14
TGTGCCAGCAGCCGGACAGTACAAGAGACCCAGTACTTC
CASSRTVQETQYF
>TRBJ2-7|.|TRBD2|15|TRBV30
TGTGCCTGGAGTGTCAGGCTAGCGGGAGTCCGGGAGCAGTACTTC
CAWSVRLAGVREQYF
>TRBJ2-1|.|TRBD2|15|TRBV18
TGTGCCAGCTCCCTCTCTAGCGGGGGCCACAATGAGCAGTTCTTC
CASSLSSGGHNEQFF
>TRBJ2-1|.|TRBD2|14|TRBV6-5
TGTGCCAGCACGCCAGCGGGAGGCTACAATGAGCAGTTCTTC
CASTPAGGYNEQFF